A selection of T cell receptor beta chains follows, all from one sample in a study of read filtering for tumor transcriptome and immune sequencing. In TCRdb, the reads were re-called with MiXCR into one record per CDR3 protein. The sample has 25,000 or so distinct CDR3 sequences, roughly 20% seen once. Sample: a population of CD138-negative cells sorted from bone marrow. The receptors here all came from a donor at least 40 years old with multiple myeloma. CDR3s include the opening cysteine and the closing phenylalanine or tryptophan. The D gene is left open where the match is weak. Size tells how often a clone was seen (once, few, many) or the class of an expanded clone, and some rows leave it out.

j_gene,d_gene,v_gene,abundance,CDR3nt,CDR3aa
TRBJ2-7,TRBD2,TRBV7-2,NA,TGTGCCAGCAGCTTAGCAGCGGGAGGGTCCGAGCAGTACTTC,CASSLAAGGSEQYF
TRBJ2-4,TRBD1,TRBV20-1,many,TGCAGTGCTACCGACAGGGTTACCAAAAACATTCAGTACTTC,CSATDRVTKNIQYF
TRBJ2-3,NA,TRBV29-1,NA,TGCTGCGGCTACAGGCTTCTGGTGAATACGCAGTATTTT,CCGYRLLVNTQYF
TRBJ2-1,NA,TRBV29-1,NA,TGCAGCGTTGATGTGGCGGGATTTGGCAATGAGCAGTTCTTC,CSVDVAGFGNEQFF
TRBJ1-5,TRBD1,TRBV18,once,TGTGCCAGCTCACGAGCTAGGGGACAGGGGGGCAATCAGCCCCAGCATTTT,CASSRARGQGGNQPQHF
TRBJ1-5,TRBD1,TRBV20-1,few,TGCAGTGCTACCCCCTCTGACAGGGTCTATAGCAATCAGCCCCAGCATTTT,CSATPSDRVYSNQPQHF
TRBJ2-3,TRBD2,TRBV2,many,TGTGCCAGCAGTGTTTCTAGCGGGACCACAGATACGCAGTATTTT,CASSVSSGTTDTQYF
TRBJ1-1,NA,TRBV5-1,many,TGCGCCAGCAGCCCCATGGGGGCAGACTCACGGGGAGCTTTCTTT,CASSPMGADSRGAFF
TRBJ2-2,NA,TRBV29-1,many,TGCAGCGTTGTACGGCAGGGCGGCGGGGAGCTGTTTTTT,CSVVRQGGGELFF
TRBJ2-5,NA,TRBV3-1,many,TGTGCCAGCAGCCCTACGCGCCAAGAGACCCAGTACTTC,CASSPTRQETQYF
TRBJ2-7,TRBD2,TRBV24-1,NA,TGCGCCACCAGTGATCTCGGGACTAGAGCCACCTACGAGCAGTACTTC,CATSDLGTRATYEQYF
TRBJ1-6,NA,TRBV19,many,TGTGCCAGTAGTATGGAGGACAGCGGCGGTTCACCCCTCCACTTT,CASSMEDSGGSPLHF